This T cell receptor (beta chain) stems from a study of T cells after yellow fever vaccination (dated by TCRdb to the late 2010s). The study in broad terms: The SMART-Seq v4 Ultra Low Input RNA kit was used to prepare libraries from fractions with low cell numbers. To follow T-cell clones before and after both primary and booster YFV17D yellow fever vaccination, bulk TCR alpha and beta repertoires underwent longitudinal sequencing. Two healthy male donors made up the cohort, one aged 18 to 29 years and the other aged 30 to 39 years. Blood samples were taken at several timepoints before and after primary and secondary immunization, and bulk PBMC replicates and cell subsets were isolated. Findings and caveats that apply to the study as a whole: After the booster, most clones that had expanded after primary vaccination were detected again (approximately 97% of CD4 and around nine tenths of CD8), suggesting broad maintenance of memory. A small share of clonotypes was detected in both CD4 and CD8 compartments, with the overlap likely arising from convergent recombination. Because only two donors were included in the study, the extent to which the findings can be generalized is limited. Compared with the primary T-cell response, the secondary T-cell response was faster but weaker, reaching its peak on day 5 rather than on day 15. FACS-sorted repertoires could contain abundant contaminating clonotypes from the bulk population, so computational filtering was required.

Spanning cysteine to phenylalanine, the CDR3 consists of 16 amino acids. Only the CDR3 DNA is retained, 48 bases long and in frame from the first base. Trimming takes 3 bases from V and 1 base from J, and the germline ends sit 12 bases apart. As encoded in the germline V gene, CDR1 is KGHSH while CDR2 is LQKENI. Synthesis of TCR cDNA relied on 5'RACE template switching, a step that introduced a universal primer site along with unique molecular identifiers. Priming for cDNA synthesis came from both the TCR alpha and TCR beta constant segments. Libraries were amplified in two PCR steps, with sample barcodes and sequencing adapters added in the second step. Libraries were sequenced on Illumina HiSeq 2500 (2x100 bp) or NovaSeq (2x150 bp). In the authors' own workflow: Demultiplexing of reads and collapsing into UMI consensus sequences were performed with MIGEC, and V(D)J alignment was carried out with MiXCR. Vaccine-responding clonotypes were defined with edgeR using replicate PBMC samples, requiring FDR below 0.01 and a log2 fold change above 5 up to day 15. Each bulk clonotype received a CD4 or CD8 identity based on whether the sequenced CD4 or CD8 repertoire contained that clonotype at higher abundance. TCRdb ran its own pipeline on the public reads, namely fastp trimming at Q25 and MiXCR clone calling, and kept in-frame beta chains. Every entry covers one CDR3 protein and lists the most common genes and DNA from its rows. It is TCRdb's table, rather than the study itself, that gives the V and J calls and clone size. The sample table contains 450,000 to 550,000 distinct CDR3 sequences; only one count was recorded for about a fifth of them. Roughly an eighth of the sample belongs to the ten largest clones.

Details on this clonotype: It has no known antigen specificity. Base qualities are not recorded, but no much larger clone differs from it by a single base.

The sample's treatment or condition label, decoded: live attenuated yellow fever vaccine strain. At each blood-draw timepoint, two biological replicates of bulk PBMCs were collected. A standard Ficoll-Paque protocol was used to isolate PBMCs from peripheral blood. TriZol was used to extract RNA from bulk PBMCs, from CD4 and CD8 fractions, and from dextramer-positive and dextramer-negative fractions. This sample comprised PBMCs, obtained 15 days after the yellow fever booster vaccination. The receptor was derived from a man aged 30-40 years who received the YFV17D yellow fever vaccine. The rearranged chain carries TRBV18 and TRBJ2-2, and perhaps TRBD2 as D gene, on 6 matching bases. This receptor carries the CDR3 CASSPSGTGNTGELFF. In nucleotide form, the sequence is TGTGCCAGCTCACCTTCCGGGACTGGGAACACCGGGGAGCTGTTTTTT.